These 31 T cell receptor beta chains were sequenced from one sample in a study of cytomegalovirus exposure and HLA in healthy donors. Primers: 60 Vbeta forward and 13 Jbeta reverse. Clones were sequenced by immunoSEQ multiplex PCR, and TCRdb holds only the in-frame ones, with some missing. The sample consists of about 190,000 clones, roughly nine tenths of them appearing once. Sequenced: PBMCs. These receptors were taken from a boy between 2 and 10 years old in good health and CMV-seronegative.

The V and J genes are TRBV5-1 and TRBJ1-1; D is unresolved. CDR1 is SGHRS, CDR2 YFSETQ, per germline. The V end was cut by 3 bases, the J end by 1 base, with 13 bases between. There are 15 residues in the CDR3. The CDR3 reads CASSSGPGGNTEAFF. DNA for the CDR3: TGCGCCAGCAGCTCCGGGCCAGGAGGGAACACTGAAGCTTTCTTT.

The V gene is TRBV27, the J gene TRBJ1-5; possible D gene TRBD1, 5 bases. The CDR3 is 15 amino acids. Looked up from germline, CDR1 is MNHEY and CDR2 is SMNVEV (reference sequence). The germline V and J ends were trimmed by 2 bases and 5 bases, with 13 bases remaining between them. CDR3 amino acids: CASSLVPGFYQPQHF. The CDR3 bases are TGTGCCAGCAGTTTAGTCCCAGGGTTCTATCAGCCCCAGCATTTT.

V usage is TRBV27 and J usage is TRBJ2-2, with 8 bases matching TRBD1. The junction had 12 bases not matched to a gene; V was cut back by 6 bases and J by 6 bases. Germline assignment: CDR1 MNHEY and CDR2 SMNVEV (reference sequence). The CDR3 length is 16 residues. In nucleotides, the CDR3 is TGTGCCAGCAGACCACTCGCAGGGGGCGCCGCCGGGGAGCTGTTTTTT. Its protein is CASRPLAGGAAGELFF.

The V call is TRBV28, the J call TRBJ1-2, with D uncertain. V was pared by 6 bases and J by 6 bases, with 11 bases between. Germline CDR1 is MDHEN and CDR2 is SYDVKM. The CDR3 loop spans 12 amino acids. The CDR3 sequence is CASRVTRDGYTF. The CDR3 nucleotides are TGTGCCAGCAGGGTAACTCGAGATGGCTACACCTTC.

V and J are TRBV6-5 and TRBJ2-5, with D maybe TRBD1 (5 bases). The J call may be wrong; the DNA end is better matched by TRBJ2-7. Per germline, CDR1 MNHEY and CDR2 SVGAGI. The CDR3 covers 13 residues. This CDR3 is CASLGPLAHEQYF. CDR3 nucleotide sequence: TGTGCCAGCTTGGGGCCTCTCGCCCACGAGCAGTACTTC.

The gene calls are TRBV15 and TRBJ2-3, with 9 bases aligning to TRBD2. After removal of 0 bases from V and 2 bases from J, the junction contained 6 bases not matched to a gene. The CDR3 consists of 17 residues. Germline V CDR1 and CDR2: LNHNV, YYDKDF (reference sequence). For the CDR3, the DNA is TGTGCCACCAGCAGAGACCGACTAGCGGTCATCACAGATACGCAGTATTTT. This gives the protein CATSRDRLAVITDTQYF. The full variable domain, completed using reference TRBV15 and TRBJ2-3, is DAMVIQNPRYQVTQFGKPVTLSCSQTLNHNVMYWYQQKSSQAPKLLFHYYDKDFNNEADTPDNFQSRRPNTSFCFLDIRSPGLGDTAMYLCATSRDRLAVITDTQYFGPGTRLTVL.

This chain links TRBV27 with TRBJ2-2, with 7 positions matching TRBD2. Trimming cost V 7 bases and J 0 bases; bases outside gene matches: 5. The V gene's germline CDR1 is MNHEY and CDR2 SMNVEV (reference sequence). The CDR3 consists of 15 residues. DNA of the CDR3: TGTGCCAGCACAGCGGGAAACGCGAACACCGGGGAGCTGTTTTTT. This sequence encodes CASTAGNANTGELFF.

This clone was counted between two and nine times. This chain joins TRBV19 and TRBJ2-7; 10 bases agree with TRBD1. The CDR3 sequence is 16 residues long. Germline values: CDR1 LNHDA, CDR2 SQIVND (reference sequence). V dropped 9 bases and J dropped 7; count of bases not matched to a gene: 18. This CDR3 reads CASDPTGTGVFGEQYF. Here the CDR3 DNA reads TGTGCCAGCGACCCTACCGGGACAGGGGTCTTCGGGGAGCAGTACTTC.

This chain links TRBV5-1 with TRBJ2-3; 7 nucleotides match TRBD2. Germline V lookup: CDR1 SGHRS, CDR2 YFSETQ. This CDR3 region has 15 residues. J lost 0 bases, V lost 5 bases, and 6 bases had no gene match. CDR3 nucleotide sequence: TGCGCCAGCAGGGTCCTAGCGGATAGCACAGATACGCAGTATTTT. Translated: CASRVLADSTDTQYF. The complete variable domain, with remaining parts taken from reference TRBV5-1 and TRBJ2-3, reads KAGVTQTPRYLIKTRGQQVTLSCSPISGHRSVSWYQQTPGQGLQFLFEYFSETQRNKGNFPGRFSGRQFSNSRSEMNVSTLELGDSALYLCASRVLADSTDTQYFGPGTRLTVL.

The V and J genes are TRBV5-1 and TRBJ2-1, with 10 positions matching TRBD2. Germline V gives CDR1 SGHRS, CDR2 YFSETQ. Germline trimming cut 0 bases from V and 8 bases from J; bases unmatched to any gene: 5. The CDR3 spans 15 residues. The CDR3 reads CASSLEASGRDEQFF. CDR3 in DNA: TGCGCCAGCAGCTTGGAGGCTAGCGGGAGAGATGAGCAGTTCTTC.

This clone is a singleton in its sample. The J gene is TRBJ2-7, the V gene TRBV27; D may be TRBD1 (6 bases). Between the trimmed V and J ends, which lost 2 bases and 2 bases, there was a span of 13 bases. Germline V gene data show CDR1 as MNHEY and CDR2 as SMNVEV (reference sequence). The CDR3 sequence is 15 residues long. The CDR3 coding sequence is TGTGCCAGCAGTTTAGGACAGACCTTCACCTACGAGCAGTACTTC. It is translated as CASSLGQTFTYEQYF.

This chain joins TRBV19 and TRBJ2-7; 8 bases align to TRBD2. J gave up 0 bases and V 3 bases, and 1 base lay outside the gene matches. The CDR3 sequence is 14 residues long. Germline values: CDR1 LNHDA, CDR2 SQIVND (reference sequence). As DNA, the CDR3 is TGTGCCAGTAGTATTACTAGCGGCTCCTACGAGCAGTACTTC. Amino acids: CASSITSGSYEQYF.

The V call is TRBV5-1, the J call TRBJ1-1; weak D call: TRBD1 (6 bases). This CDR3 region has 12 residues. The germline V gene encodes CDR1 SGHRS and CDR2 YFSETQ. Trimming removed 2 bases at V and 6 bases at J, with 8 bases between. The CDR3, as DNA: TGCGCCAGCAGCTTACACAGGGCTGAAGCTTTCTTT. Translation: CASSLHRAEAFF.

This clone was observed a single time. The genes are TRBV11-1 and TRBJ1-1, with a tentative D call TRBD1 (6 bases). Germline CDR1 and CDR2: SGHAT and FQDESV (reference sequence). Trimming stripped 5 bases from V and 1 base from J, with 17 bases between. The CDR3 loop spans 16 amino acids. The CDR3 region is CASSVSGGQKNTEAFF. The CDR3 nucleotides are TGTGCCAGCAGCGTATCAGGAGGACAGAAGAACACTGAAGCTTTCTTT.

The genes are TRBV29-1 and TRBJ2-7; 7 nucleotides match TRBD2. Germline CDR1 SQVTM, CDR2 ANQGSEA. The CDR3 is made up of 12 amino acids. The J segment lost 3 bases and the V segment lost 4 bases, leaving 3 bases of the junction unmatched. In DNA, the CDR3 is TGCAGCGTTGCCCGGACTAGCTACGAGCAGTACTTC. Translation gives CSVARTSYEQYF.

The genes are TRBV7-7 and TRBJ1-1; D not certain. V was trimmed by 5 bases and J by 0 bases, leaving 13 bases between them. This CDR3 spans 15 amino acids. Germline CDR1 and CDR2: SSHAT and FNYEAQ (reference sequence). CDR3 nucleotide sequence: TGTGCCAGCAGCCCTCCCGAGGGATTGAACACTGAAGCTTTCTTT. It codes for CASSPPEGLNTEAFF.

The CDR3 protein is CASSEFTRGTQYF. CDR3 DNA: TGTGCCAGCAGTGAATTCACACGGGGGACCCAGTACTTC. The rearrangement joins TRBV2 to TRBJ2-5; a weak D match, TRBD2 (5 bases). Trimming shortened V by 2 bases and J by 7 bases, and 11 bases separated the two germline ends. This CDR3 is 13 amino acids long. The germline gives CDR1 SNHLY, CDR2 FYNNEI.

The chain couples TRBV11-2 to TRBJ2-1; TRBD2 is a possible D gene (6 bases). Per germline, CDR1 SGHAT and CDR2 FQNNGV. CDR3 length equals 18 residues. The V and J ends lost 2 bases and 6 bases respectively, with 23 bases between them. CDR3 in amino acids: CASSLIRSSVPAGNEQFF. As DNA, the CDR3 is TGTGCCAGCAGCTTAATTAGGTCTAGCGTTCCGGCCGGCAATGAGCAGTTCTTC.

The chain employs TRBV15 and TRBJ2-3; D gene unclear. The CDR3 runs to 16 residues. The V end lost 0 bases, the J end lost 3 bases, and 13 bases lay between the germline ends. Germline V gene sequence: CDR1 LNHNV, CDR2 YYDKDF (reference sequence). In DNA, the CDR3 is TGTGCCACCAGCAGAGATGCGTCTAGTCCGACAGATACGCAGTATTTT. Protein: CATSRDASSPTDTQYF.

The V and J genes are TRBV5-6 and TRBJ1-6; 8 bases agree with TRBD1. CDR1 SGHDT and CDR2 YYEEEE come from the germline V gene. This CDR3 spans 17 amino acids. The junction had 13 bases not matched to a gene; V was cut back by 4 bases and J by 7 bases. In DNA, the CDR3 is TGTGCCAGCAGCCAAGGGACAGGCCGGCGCTCGAATTCACCCCTCCACTTT. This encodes CASSQGTGRRSNSPLHF.

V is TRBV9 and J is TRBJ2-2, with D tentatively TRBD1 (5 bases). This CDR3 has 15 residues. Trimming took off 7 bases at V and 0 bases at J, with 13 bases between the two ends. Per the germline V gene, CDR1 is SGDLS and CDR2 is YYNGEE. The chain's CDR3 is CASARTPPNTGELFF. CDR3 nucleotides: TGTGCCAGCGCAAGGACACCTCCGAACACCGGGGAGCTGTTTTTT.

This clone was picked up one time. The CDR3 DNA is TGTGCCAGCAGCAGTATGCCAGACAGGGTAGAAGAGCAGTACTTC. As protein: CASSSMPDRVEEQYF. The chain joins TRBV6-5 to TRBJ2-7; 7 positions agree with TRBD1. Germline assignment: CDR1 MNHEY and CDR2 SVGAGI. This CDR3 spans 15 amino acids. J lost 7 bases, V lost 6 bases, and 15 bases had no gene match.

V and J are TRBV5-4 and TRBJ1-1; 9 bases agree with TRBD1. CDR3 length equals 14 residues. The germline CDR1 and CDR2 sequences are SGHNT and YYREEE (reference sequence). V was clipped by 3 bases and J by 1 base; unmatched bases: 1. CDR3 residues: CASSWGQGNTEAFF. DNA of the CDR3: TGTGCCAGCAGCTGGGGACAGGGGAACACTGAAGCTTTCTTT.

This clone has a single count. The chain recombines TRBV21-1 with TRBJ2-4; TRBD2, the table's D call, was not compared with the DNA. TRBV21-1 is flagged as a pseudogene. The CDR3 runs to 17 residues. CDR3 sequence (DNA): TGTGCCAGCAGCGGGAAGGTCGGGGGGATAGCCAAAAACATTCAGTACTTC. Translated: CASSGKVGGIAKNIQYF.

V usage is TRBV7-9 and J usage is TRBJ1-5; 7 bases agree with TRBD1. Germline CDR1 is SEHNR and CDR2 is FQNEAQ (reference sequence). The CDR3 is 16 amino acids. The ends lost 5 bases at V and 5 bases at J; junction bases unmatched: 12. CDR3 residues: CASSGDSAYRDQPQHF. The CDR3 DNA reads TGTGCCAGCAGCGGGGACAGCGCTTATAGAGATCAGCCCCAGCATTTT.

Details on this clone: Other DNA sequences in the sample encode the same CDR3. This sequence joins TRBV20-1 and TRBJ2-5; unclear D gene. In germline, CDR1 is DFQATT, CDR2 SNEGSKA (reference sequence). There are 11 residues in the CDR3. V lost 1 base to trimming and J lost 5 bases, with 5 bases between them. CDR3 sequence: CSARAGETQYF. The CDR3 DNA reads TGCAGTGCTAGAGCCGGGGAGACCCAGTACTTC.

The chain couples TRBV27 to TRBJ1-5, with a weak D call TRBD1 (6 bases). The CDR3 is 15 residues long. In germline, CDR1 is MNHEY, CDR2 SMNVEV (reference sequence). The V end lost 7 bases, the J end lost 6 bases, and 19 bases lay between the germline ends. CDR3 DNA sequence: TGTGCCAGCAAGAGGGGGGGCGAGAACGGTCAGCCCCAGCATTTT. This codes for CASKRGGENGQPQHF.

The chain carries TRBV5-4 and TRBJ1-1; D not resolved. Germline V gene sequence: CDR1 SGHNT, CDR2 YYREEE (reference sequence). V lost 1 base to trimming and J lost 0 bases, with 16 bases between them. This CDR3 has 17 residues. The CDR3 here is CASSLLGGSFMNTEAFF. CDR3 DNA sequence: TGTGCCAGCAGCTTGCTAGGTGGGTCTTTCATGAACACTGAAGCTTTCTTT.

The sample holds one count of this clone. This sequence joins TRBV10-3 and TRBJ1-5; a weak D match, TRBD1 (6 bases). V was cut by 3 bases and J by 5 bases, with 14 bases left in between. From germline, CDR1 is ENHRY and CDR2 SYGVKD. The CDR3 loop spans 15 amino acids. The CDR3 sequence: CAISDQKGGDQPQHF. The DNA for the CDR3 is TGTGCCATCAGTGACCAAAAAGGGGGGGATCAGCCCCAGCATTTT.

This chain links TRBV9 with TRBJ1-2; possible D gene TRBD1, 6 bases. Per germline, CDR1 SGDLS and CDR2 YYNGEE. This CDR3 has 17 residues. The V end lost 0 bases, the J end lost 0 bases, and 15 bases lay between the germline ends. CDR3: CASSVGFRDTSNYGYTF. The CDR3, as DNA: TGTGCCAGCAGCGTAGGATTTAGGGACACCTCTAACTATGGCTACACCTTC.

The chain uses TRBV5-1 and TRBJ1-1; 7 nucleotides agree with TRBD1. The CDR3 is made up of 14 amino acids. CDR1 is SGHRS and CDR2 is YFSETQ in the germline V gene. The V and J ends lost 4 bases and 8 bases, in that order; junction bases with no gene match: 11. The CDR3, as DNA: TGCGCCAGCAGCAACGTCGAAAAAGGGGGCGAAGCTTTCTTT. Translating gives CASSNVEKGGEAFF.